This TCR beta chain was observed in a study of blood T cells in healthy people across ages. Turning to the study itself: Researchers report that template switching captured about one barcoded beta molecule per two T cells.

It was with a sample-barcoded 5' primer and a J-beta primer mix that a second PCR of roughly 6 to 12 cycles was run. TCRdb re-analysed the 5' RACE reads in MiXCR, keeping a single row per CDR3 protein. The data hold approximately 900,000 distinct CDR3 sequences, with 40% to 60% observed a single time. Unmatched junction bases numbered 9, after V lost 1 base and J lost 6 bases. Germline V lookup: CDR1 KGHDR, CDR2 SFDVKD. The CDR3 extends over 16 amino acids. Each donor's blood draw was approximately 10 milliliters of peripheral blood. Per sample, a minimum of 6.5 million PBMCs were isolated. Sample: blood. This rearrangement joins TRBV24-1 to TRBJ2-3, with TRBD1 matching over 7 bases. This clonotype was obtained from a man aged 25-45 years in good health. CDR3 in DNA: TGTGCCACCAGTGATTTTCGGAGACAGGGCAGGGATACGCAGTATTTT. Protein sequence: CATSDFRRQGRDTQYF.